Sequencing of this T cell receptor beta chain was carried out in a study of blood T cell repertoires in COVID-19. Study details: Sample material is recorded as cDNA or gDNA derived from T cells, B-cell-depleted T cells, or PBMCs.

Self-reported history from a screening survey and questionnaire set each donor's cohort. Losses at the gene ends were 4 bases for V and 1 base for J; bases not matched to a gene: 6. This CDR3 is built from 15 residues. Per germline, CDR1 SGHRS and CDR2 YFSETQ. Per the authors' pipeline: Cell counts per sample came from amplifying reference gene primers. The data were produced by immunoSEQ multiplex PCR, yet TCRdb's version contains in-frame clones alone and is incomplete. V, J and clone size were drawn from that table, and D and trimming were deduced from the DNA. The sample holds 100,000 or so clones, about 86% seen once.

The sequence derives from a woman in her forties or fifties who had recovered from COVID-19. The chain carries TRBV5-1 and TRBJ1-1; 8 positions match TRBD1. The source material was PBMCs or T cells enriched from blood (not recorded which). The CDR3 reads CASSGGDRPNTEAFF. The CDR3 DNA sequence: TGCGCCAGCAGCGGCGGGGACAGGCCGAACACTGAAGCTTTCTTT.